Here is one T cell receptor (beta chain) with its context. RNA extraction and reverse transcription yielded cDNA as sequencing template. Sequenced by immunoSEQ multiplex PCR; TCRdb stores in-frame clones only, minus some. This table holds under 300,000 clones, less than 80% found once. This specimen comes from a study of CD8+ T cells in alopecia areata. Germline lookup yields CDR1 SEHNR and CDR2 FQNEAQ (reference sequence). The CDR3 extends over 13 amino acids. Trimming left V 8 bases short and J 2 bases short, with 10 bases between. The source material was CD4+ T cells sorted from blood, sampled at week 0. The sequence was collected from a human donor with alopecia areata. The chain joins TRBV7-9 to TRBJ1-3; D gene unclear. The CDR3 coding sequence is TGTGCCAGCGACCTGAGAGCTGGAAACACCATATATTTT. This translates into CASDLRAGNTIYF. The full variable domain, its missing parts supplied by reference TRBV7-9 and TRBJ1-3, is DTGVSQNPRHKITKRGQNVTFRCDPISEHNRLYWYRQTLGQGPEFLTYFQNEAQLEKSRLLSDRFSAERPKGSFSTLEIQRTEQGDSAMYLCASDLRAGNTIYFGEGSWLTVV.